This paragraph reports one TCR beta chain. Its recognized antigen is unknown. Base qualities were left out, and no much larger clone turns up one base away. TCRbeta CDR3 regions were amplified from genomic DNA using the immunoSEQ Assay, a bias-controlled multiplex PCR. Per the source publication's procedure: Within the assay, amplification of reference gene primers was used to estimate how many nucleated cells each sample contained. To quantify the absolute abundance of each unique TCRbeta CDR3 rearrangement, sequence reads were collapsed and filtered. For each sample, productive Simpson clonality was calculated as the square root of Simpson's diversity index over productive rearrangements. TCRdb carries this immuneACCESS record with in-frame sequences only. Its versions omit some clonotypes, under half of them owing to an unresolved V gene in the studies checked, with the rest unexplained. V, J and clone size derive from that table, while D and trimming were established from the DNA sequence. The table for this sample lists 100,000 to 150,000 clones; 86% of them were counted only once. Around 4% of the sample rests with the top ten.

Each collaborating institution followed its own protocols to collect whole blood in K2EDTA tubes. For TCRbeta analysis, collaborator samples were shipped as frozen whole blood, as isolated PBMCs, or as DNA extracted from either sample type. The sample is drawn from a study of blood T cell repertoires in COVID-19 (dated by TCRdb to the early 2020s). Concerning the study at large: Collaborator samples came from the United States, Italy and Spain and covered acute and convalescent phases of COVID-19. The dataset comprised deeply sampled blood TCRbeta repertoires from subjects exposed to, actively infected with, or recovered from COVID-19. The repertoires were released in a freely available public database meant as a resource for research on the immune response to SARS-CoV-2. A de-identified subject ID, COVID-19 status, age in years and sex were almost always included in the sample metadata. Where available, HLA class I and class II types were taken from metadata supplied by the sample provider and were not determined by assay-based typing. The material from the prospective study consisted of cDNA or gDNA derived from T cells, B-cell-depleted T cells, or PBMCs. Samples were obtained from the ongoing ImmuneRACE study (first 160 participants) and from 1,254 subjects provided by 6 global collaborators. Study-wide conclusions, independent of this receptor: Clinical and demographic metadata were provided uncurated, with the amount varying by source and participant.

Trimmed from V: 6 bases; trimmed from J: 2 bases; junction bases lacking a gene match: 8. Reading from cysteine to phenylalanine, the CDR3 counts 15 amino acids. The only DNA kept is the CDR3, 45 bases in frame from the first base. Per the germline V gene (reference sequence), LNHDA is the CDR1 and SQIVND is the CDR2. Sequenced material: peripheral blood. The clonotype was recovered from a man between 40 and 49 years old with acute or convalescent COVID-19. The chain was built from TRBV19 and TRBJ1-1; 8 bases in the middle match TRBD1. The CDR3 reads CASSLDRDHNTEAFF. The nucleotide sequence reads as follows: TGTGCCAGTAGCTTGGACAGGGATCATAACACTGAAGCTTTCTTT.